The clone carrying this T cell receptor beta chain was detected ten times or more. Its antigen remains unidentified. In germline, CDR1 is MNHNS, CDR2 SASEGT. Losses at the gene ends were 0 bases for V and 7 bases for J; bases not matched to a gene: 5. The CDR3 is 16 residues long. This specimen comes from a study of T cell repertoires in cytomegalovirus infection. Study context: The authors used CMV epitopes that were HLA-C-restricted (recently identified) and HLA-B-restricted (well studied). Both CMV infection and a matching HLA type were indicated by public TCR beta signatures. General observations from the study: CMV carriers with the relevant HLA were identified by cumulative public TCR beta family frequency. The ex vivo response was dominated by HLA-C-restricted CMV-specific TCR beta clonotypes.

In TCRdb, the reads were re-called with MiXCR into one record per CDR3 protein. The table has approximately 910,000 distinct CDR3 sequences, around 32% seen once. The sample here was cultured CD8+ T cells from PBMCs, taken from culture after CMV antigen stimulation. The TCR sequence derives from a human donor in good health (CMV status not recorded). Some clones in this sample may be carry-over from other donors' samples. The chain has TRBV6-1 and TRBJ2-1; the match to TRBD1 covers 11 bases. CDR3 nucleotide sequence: TGTGCCAGCAGTGAAGCTTGGACAGGGGGCAGAAATGAGCAGTTCTTC. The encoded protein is CASSEAWTGGRNEQFF.